Detailed here is one T cell receptor (beta chain). The antigen it recognizes is unknown. No quality values exist for individual bases; no much larger clone is one base distant. CDR3 length: 12 amino acids, cysteine to phenylalanine. CDR3 DNA only is kept here, 36 bases in frame from base 1. The trim is 5 bases for V and 3 bases for J, with a gap of 8 bases between the germline ends. In the germline V gene, CDR1 corresponds to SQVTM and CDR2 to ANQGSEA. Donors formed part of the validation cohort, which comprised some 120 subjects and was distinct from the first cohort of under 850 subjects. Receptor libraries were prepared by the immunoSEQ multiplex PCR assay. In the original analysis: To diagnose cytomegalovirus status from the catalog of TCR beta chain sequences, a statistical classification framework was built. The source is immuneACCESS, and TCRdb retained only in-frame sequences with V and J called. Part of the clones is not carried over; for the studies checked, unresolved V genes explain less than half of this, and the remainder is unexplained. That table gives V, J and clone size, and the DNA gave D and trimming. This sample is represented by about 280,000 clones; about 86% of them were singletons. Of the sample, about 1% is held by the ten largest clones.

This sample is drawn from a study of cytomegalovirus exposure and HLA in healthy donors (dated by TCRdb to about 2017). Notes on the research overall: A later analysis indicated that the roughly 120 validation repertoires were generated on the platform also employed for the 700 or so repertoires of the first cohort. The study combined high-throughput TCR immunosequencing, statistical association of individual TCRs with disease status, and machine learning to predict cytomegalovirus infection status. In addition to the first cohort of roughly 700 subjects, a separate validation cohort of under 150 different subjects was used. The study was designed to test whether signatures of past pathogen exposure could be identified by cataloging public T cell receptors. Points the paper makes about the study in general: In vitro tests confirmed that a few of the cytomegalovirus-associated TCR beta chains recognize cytomegalovirus antigens. Across donors, most TCR sequences were observed very rarely, whereas some public TCRs were present in many individuals. The authors suggested that the approach could potentially be generalized to other disease states and immunological phenotypes. The classifier was reported to diagnose cytomegalovirus status with high specificity and sensitivity in both the original and validation cohorts. A later analysis had no HLA typing for the validation cohort, so co-occurrence there was scored across all 110 or so repertoires. The study gave a list of about 160 TCR beta chains associated with cytomegalovirus. Subsequent analysis determined that TCRs grouped into clusters in the first cohort also showed a tendency toward co-occurrence across the 120 or so validation repertoires, and about 94% of cluster scores exceeded 0.

The clonotype comes from a woman aged 18-35 years in good health and CMV-seronegative. Material: PBMCs. The sequence links TRBV29-1 to TRBJ1-3; TRBD1 is possibly the D segment (5 matching bases). The CDR3 region: CSVRGIGNTIYF. The nucleotides read TGCAGCGTTAGGGGAATTGGAAACACCATATATTTT.